This note documents a single TCR beta chain sequence. This CDR3 has 15 residues. The germline V gene encodes CDR1 MNHNS and CDR2 SASEGT. J lost 6 bases, V lost 6 bases, and 10 bases had no gene match. This record belongs to a study of immune evolution from preneoplasia to lung adenocarcinoma. Assay: immunoSEQ multiplex PCR; the TCRdb copy retains only in-frame clones and omits some. The sample includes 9,000 to 10,000 clones, 65% to 80% of them seen just once. The sample consisted of FFPE minimally invasive lung adenocarcinoma tissue. The chain combines TRBV6-1 with TRBJ2-2; 7 positions match TRBD1. The clonotype was recovered from a person between 65 and 80 years old with lung adenocarcinoma. Some clones in this sample may be carry-over from other donors' samples. The CDR3 DNA reads TGTGCCAGCAGCGCCGGGACAGCGAATTCCGGGGAGCTGTTTTTT. This sequence encodes CASSAGTANSGELFF.